This TCR beta chain was recovered during a study of cytomegalovirus exposure and HLA in healthy donors. General study findings and limits: A previous analysis found most TCR beta V segments productive roughly 90% or roughly 30% of the time. Beyond CMV serostatus, there was no information to go on about immune exposure. Some V segments, including TRBV6-2 and TRBV6-3, were excluded as indistinguishable. The authors later found TCR association rates varying by HLA locus, with DRB1 most and HLA-C fewest.

Germline V gene lookup returns CDR1 ENHRY and CDR2 SYGVKD. V lost 0 bases and J 5 bases, leaving 13 bases between the germline ends. The CDR3 is 15 amino acids. It was with 60 Vbeta and 13 Jbeta primers that the PCR ran. Method: immunoSEQ multiplex PCR; TCRdb's copy keeps in-frame clones and lacks some. This sample's table reports about 67,000 clones. As for this clone: Its antigen is unidentified.

This clonotype originated in a woman aged 25 to 39 in good health and CMV-seronegative. The material sequenced was PBMCs. The chain has TRBV10-3 and TRBJ2-5, with TRBD2 as a possible D gene (6 bases). Here the CDR3 reads CAISESISAGETQYF. The CDR3 DNA reads TGTGCCATCAGTGAGTCGATATCGGCGGGGGAGACCCAGTACTTC.